The rows below give T cell receptor beta chains drawn from one sample of a study of blood T cell repertoires in COVID-19. TCRdb's table, derived via immunoSEQ multiplex PCR, lists solely in-frame clones and lacks some. The profile shows approximately 180,000 clones, approximately 83% of them singletons. The sample comprised peripheral blood. These receptors were taken from a woman in her thirties or forties with COVID-19, enrolled during active disease. Both conserved end residues are part of each CDR3. Each record gives: V gene, J gene, D gene, clone size, CDR3 protein, CDR3 DNA. A D gene is named only where the DNA matches it firmly. Some rows have no size entry. The others give once, few or many, or a class for an expanded clone.

v_call: TRBV29-1
j_call: TRBJ1-5
d_call: .
clone_size: .
cdr3_aa: CSVALGRDQPQHF
cdr3_nt: TGCAGCGTTGCCCTGGGCAGGGATCAGCCCCAGCATTTT

v_call: TRBV27
j_call: TRBJ1-2
d_call: TRBD1
clone_size: .
cdr3_aa: CASSLSQTGDRGYTF
cdr3_nt: TGTGCCAGCAGTTTATCCCAGACAGGGGACAGGGGCTACACCTTC

v_call: TRBV19
j_call: TRBJ1-1
d_call: .
clone_size: .
cdr3_aa: CATGLGNTEAFF
cdr3_nt: TGTGCCACGGGACTGGGGAACACTGAAGCTTTCTTT

v_call: TRBV6-4
j_call: TRBJ2-7
d_call: .
clone_size: .
cdr3_aa: CASSPGQGGRREQYF
cdr3_nt: TGTGCCAGCAGCCCCGGACAGGGAGGGCGTCGCGAGCAGTACTTC

v_call: TRBV6-5
j_call: TRBJ2-7
d_call: TRBD2
clone_size: .
cdr3_aa: CASTLRLAGVYEQYF
cdr3_nt: TGTGCCAGCACTCTGCGGCTAGCGGGAGTTTACGAGCAGTACTTC

v_call: TRBV18
j_call: TRBJ2-7
d_call: TRBD1
clone_size: few
cdr3_aa: CASSLGRTGIEQYF
cdr3_nt: TGTGCCAGCTCACTGGGAAGGACAGGGATCGAGCAGTACTTC

v_call: TRBV2
j_call: TRBJ2-1
d_call: TRBD2
clone_size: once
cdr3_aa: CASLGTSGRGDEQFF
cdr3_nt: TGTGCCAGCCTCGGGACTAGCGGGAGAGGAGATGAGCAGTTCTTC

v_call: TRBV19
j_call: TRBJ1-5
d_call: .
clone_size: .
cdr3_aa: CASSPPIREPQHF
cdr3_nt: TGTGCCAGTAGTCCCCCGATCAGGGAGCCCCAGCATTTT

v_call: TRBV5-1
j_call: TRBJ1-2
d_call: .
clone_size: .
cdr3_aa: CASSLDRTTYGYTF
cdr3_nt: TGCGCCAGCAGCTTGGACAGGACCACTTATGGCTACACCTTC

v_call: TRBV2
j_call: TRBJ2-3
d_call: .
clone_size: .
cdr3_aa: CASSEQRRWADTQYF
cdr3_nt: TGTGCCAGCAGTGAACAAAGGAGATGGGCAGATACGCAGTATTTT

v_call: TRBV9
j_call: TRBJ2-3
d_call: .
clone_size: .
cdr3_aa: CASSVQGLGTDTQYF
cdr3_nt: TGTGCCAGCAGCGTACAGGGGCTGGGGACAGATACGCAGTATTTT

v_call: TRBV6-6
j_call: TRBJ1-5
d_call: TRBD1
clone_size: .
cdr3_aa: CASRDRGQGFNQPQHF
cdr3_nt: TGTGCCAGCAGAGACCGGGGACAGGGTTTCAATCAGCCCCAGCATTTT

v_call: TRBV6-2/TRBV6-3
j_call: TRBJ2-1
d_call: .
clone_size: .
cdr3_aa: CASSYSRRGQFF
cdr3_nt: TGTGCCAGCAGTTACTCGCGGCGCGGGCAGTTCTTC

v_call: TRBV28
j_call: TRBJ1-5
d_call: .
clone_size: .
cdr3_aa: CASRSTNQPQHF
cdr3_nt: TGTGCCAGTCGGTCCACCAACCAGCCCCAGCATTTT

v_call: TRBV10-3
j_call: TRBJ1-2
d_call: TRBD1
clone_size: .
cdr3_aa: CAIGTDTFANYGYTF
cdr3_nt: TGTGCCATCGGGACAGATACTTTTGCTAACTATGGCTACACCTTC

v_call: TRBV27
j_call: TRBJ2-2
d_call: .
clone_size: .
cdr3_aa: CASSSQHPTGELFF
cdr3_nt: TGTGCCAGCAGTTCCCAACACCCTACCGGGGAGCTGTTTTTT

v_call: TRBV11-2
j_call: TRBJ2-3
d_call: .
clone_size: .
cdr3_aa: CASSSSVTDTQYF
cdr3_nt: TGTGCCAGCAGCTCCTCCGTTACAGATACGCAGTATTTT

v_call: TRBV7-2
j_call: TRBJ1-3
d_call: .
clone_size: .
cdr3_aa: CASSPYQYSGNTIYF
cdr3_nt: TGTGCCAGCAGTCCGTATCAGTACTCTGGAAACACCATATATTTT

v_call: TRBV10-1
j_call: TRBJ2-2
d_call: TRBD1
clone_size: few
cdr3_aa: CASSGTGHTGELFF
cdr3_nt: TGCGCCAGCAGTGGGACAGGGCACACCGGGGAGCTGTTTTTT

v_call: TRBV4-1
j_call: TRBJ1-5
d_call: TRBD1
clone_size: .
cdr3_aa: CASSQWDSGNQPQHF
cdr3_nt: TGCGCCAGCAGCCAATGGGACAGCGGGAATCAGCCCCAGCATTTT

v_call: TRBV9
j_call: TRBJ2-7
d_call: .
clone_size: .
cdr3_aa: CASSERLSPSYEQYF
cdr3_nt: TGTGCCAGCAGCGAGAGACTCTCGCCCTCCTACGAGCAGTACTTC

v_call: TRBV6-5
j_call: TRBJ1-1
d_call: .
clone_size: .
cdr3_aa: CASTRRRGTEAFF
cdr3_nt: TGTGCCAGCACCAGGAGGCGGGGGACTGAAGCTTTCTTT

v_call: TRBV27
j_call: TRBJ1-1
d_call: .
clone_size: .
cdr3_aa: CASSLIQGSLYTEAFF
cdr3_nt: TGTGCCAGCAGTTTAATTCAGGGTTCATTGTACACTGAAGCTTTCTTT

v_call: TRBV5-8
j_call: TRBJ2-7
d_call: TRBD2
clone_size: once
cdr3_aa: CASSWGGRASEQYF
cdr3_nt: TGTGCCAGCAGCTGGGGCGGGAGGGCCTCCGAGCAGTACTTC

v_call: TRBV28
j_call: TRBJ2-7
d_call: .
clone_size: .
cdr3_aa: CASRGGQLDYEQYF
cdr3_nt: TGTGCCAGCAGGGGCGGACAGCTAGACTACGAGCAGTACTTC

v_call: TRBV12-5
j_call: TRBJ1-2
d_call: TRBD1
clone_size: .
cdr3_aa: CASGPGQGTTNYGYTF
cdr3_nt: TGTGCTAGTGGCCCGGGACAGGGGACGACAAACTATGGCTACACCTTC

v_call: TRBV7-6
j_call: TRBJ2-2
d_call: TRBD1
clone_size: .
cdr3_aa: CASSSDRADTGELFF
cdr3_nt: TGTGCCAGCAGCTCGGACAGGGCTGACACCGGGGAGCTGTTTTTT

v_call: TRBV18
j_call: TRBJ2-7
d_call: .
clone_size: .
cdr3_aa: CASSPEVRSRGEQYF
cdr3_nt: TGTGCCAGCTCACCGGAAGTCAGGTCCCGGGGGGAGCAGTACTTC

v_call: TRBV28
j_call: TRBJ1-2
d_call: TRBD1
clone_size: .
cdr3_aa: CASSLPRRGLNGYTF
cdr3_nt: TGTGCCAGCAGTTTACCCAGGAGGGGGCTGAATGGCTACACCTTC

v_call: TRBV6-5
j_call: TRBJ2-1
d_call: TRBD2
clone_size: .
cdr3_aa: CASARSGRADEQFF
cdr3_nt: TGTGCCAGCGCCAGAAGCGGGAGGGCCGATGAGCAGTTCTTC

v_call: TRBV10-2
j_call: TRBJ2-1
d_call: TRBD2
clone_size: .
cdr3_aa: CASSDLAGGLYNEQFF
cdr3_nt: TGCGCCAGCAGTGACTTAGCGGGAGGATTGTACAATGAGCAGTTCTTC

v_call: TRBV6-5
j_call: TRBJ1-2
d_call: TRBD1
clone_size: few
cdr3_aa: CASSYQGDGYTF
cdr3_nt: TGTGCCAGCAGTTACCAGGGGGATGGCTACACCTTC

v_call: TRBV3-1/TRBV3-2
j_call: TRBJ1-1
d_call: .
clone_size: .
cdr3_aa: CASSQGRNTEAFF
cdr3_nt: TGTGCCAGCAGCCAAGGGAGGAACACTGAAGCTTTCTTT

v_call: TRBV7-9
j_call: TRBJ1-1
d_call: .
clone_size: .
cdr3_aa: CASSLGQGAFF
cdr3_nt: TGTGCCAGCAGCTTGGGGCAGGGAGCTTTCTTT

v_call: TRBV6-5
j_call: TRBJ2-7
d_call: .
clone_size: .
cdr3_aa: CASSSSMSGTRHHF
cdr3_nt: TGTGCCAGCTCATCAAGTATGAGCGGCACTAGGCACCACTTC

v_call: TRBV19
j_call: TRBJ2-1
d_call: TRBD1
clone_size: .
cdr3_aa: CASSILVGDRSPSYNEQFF
cdr3_nt: TGTGCCAGTAGTATATTAGTAGGGGACAGGTCCCCCTCCTACAATGAGCAGTTCTTC

v_call: TRBV27
j_call: TRBJ2-5
d_call: .
clone_size: .
cdr3_aa: CASSLVSGLYETQYF
cdr3_nt: TGTGCCAGCAGTTTAGTTTCAGGGTTATACGAGACCCAGTACTTC

v_call: TRBV7-3
j_call: TRBJ2-3
d_call: TRBD2
clone_size: .
cdr3_aa: CASSFGLAGDPGGQYF
cdr3_nt: TGTGCCAGCAGCTTCGGATTAGCGGGAGATCCTGGTGGGCAGTATTTT

v_call: TRBV7-2
j_call: TRBJ1-1
d_call: TRBD1
clone_size: .
cdr3_aa: CASSLAPTGGNTEAFF
cdr3_nt: TGTGCCAGCAGCTTAGCCCCGACAGGGGGAAACACTGAAGCTTTCTTT

v_call: TRBV12-5
j_call: TRBJ2-3
d_call: TRBD2
clone_size: .
cdr3_aa: CASALAGLAGGDTDTQYF
cdr3_nt: TGTGCTAGTGCCCTCGCGGGGCTAGCGGGGGGGGACACAGATACGCAGTATTTT

v_call: TRBV2
j_call: TRBJ1-3
d_call: .
clone_size: .
cdr3_aa: CASIAWGQQNTIYF
cdr3_nt: TGTGCCAGCATCGCCTGGGGCCAGCAGAACACCATATATTTT

v_call: TRBV27
j_call: TRBJ2-5
d_call: .
clone_size: .
cdr3_aa: CASSSFLVPTQETQYF
cdr3_nt: TGTGCCAGCAGCTCTTTCCTAGTTCCCACACAAGAGACCCAGTACTTC

v_call: TRBV7-9
j_call: TRBJ2-3
d_call: .
clone_size: .
cdr3_aa: CASSGSGGADTQYF
cdr3_nt: TGTGCCAGCAGCGGTTCGGGTGGAGCAGATACGCAGTATTTT

v_call: TRBV28
j_call: TRBJ1-5
d_call: TRBD1
clone_size: .
cdr3_aa: CASSLSQGAGQPQHF
cdr3_nt: TGTGCCAGCAGTTTGTCACAGGGGGCGGGTCAGCCCCAGCATTTT

v_call: TRBV19
j_call: TRBJ1-2
d_call: TRBD1
clone_size: .
cdr3_aa: CASRKTGGSYGYTF
cdr3_nt: TGTGCCAGTAGGAAGACAGGGGGCAGCTATGGCTACACCTTC

v_call: TRBV28
j_call: TRBJ1-1
d_call: TRBD1
clone_size: .
cdr3_aa: CASIEGAGGDTEAFF
cdr3_nt: TGTGCCAGCATCGAGGGGGCTGGGGGTGACACTGAAGCTTTCTTT

v_call: TRBV9
j_call: TRBJ1-6
d_call: .
clone_size: .
cdr3_aa: CASSTSGGPGSPLHF
cdr3_nt: TGTGCCAGCAGTACCTCGGGGGGGCCAGGTTCACCCCTCCACTTT

v_call: TRBV12-5
j_call: TRBJ2-2
d_call: TRBD2
clone_size: .
cdr3_aa: CASGLGELAGSTGELFF
cdr3_nt: TGTGCTAGTGGTTTAGGGGAGCTAGCGGGGTCCACCGGGGAGCTGTTTTTT

v_call: TRBV27
j_call: TRBJ2-5
d_call: .
clone_size: .
cdr3_aa: CASRRPGETQYF
cdr3_nt: TGTGCCAGCAGGAGGCCCGGCGAGACCCAGTACTTC

v_call: TRBV6-6
j_call: TRBJ1-6
d_call: .
clone_size: .
cdr3_aa: CASSYREGGSPLHF
cdr3_nt: TGTGCCAGCAGTTACAGGGAAGGAGGTTCACCCCTCCACTTT

v_call: TRBV7-8
j_call: TRBJ2-7
d_call: .
clone_size: .
cdr3_aa: CASSIATSYYEQYF
cdr3_nt: TGTGCCAGCAGCATTGCCACTAGCTACTACGAGCAGTACTTC

v_call: TRBV5-1
j_call: TRBJ2-5
d_call: TRBD1
clone_size: .
cdr3_aa: CASSTRTGGLETQYF
cdr3_nt: TGCGCCAGCAGCACCCGGACAGGGGGATTGGAGACCCAGTACTTC

v_call: TRBV5-6
j_call: TRBJ2-5
d_call: TRBD2
clone_size: .
cdr3_aa: CASSLGAPGGETQYF
cdr3_nt: TGTGCCAGCAGCTTAGGGGCCCCGGGGGGGGAGACCCAGTACTTC

v_call: TRBV6-5
j_call: TRBJ1-6
d_call: TRBD1
clone_size: .
cdr3_aa: CAITTSTGVNSPLHF
cdr3_nt: TGTGCCATTACCACCTCCACAGGGGTCAATTCACCCCTCCACTTT